This T cell receptor (beta chain) originates from a study of beta chain features in type 1 diabetes. Broader study findings: Since sequencing was performed on cDNA, cells with high TCR expression could be over-represented. All four CD4+ subsets of Type 1 diabetes patients contained TCRB CDR3s that were moderately but significantly shorter. Fewer junction insertions and more nucleotide deletions appeared in type 1 diabetes patients.

For this clone: Its antigen is not known. At one end, the junction sequence differs from germline, possibly due to a read error.

The isolated RNA, all of it, was reverse transcribed, so expressed TCRB transcripts were what got sequenced. Libraries were prepared by immunoSEQ multiplex PCR; TCRdb keeps only in-frame clonotypes and omits some of them. The sample consists of a few hundred thousand clones, about 15% of them appearing once. CDR1 and CDR2 (germline): SEHNR, FQNEAQ (reference sequence). The CDR3 extends over 13 amino acids. The V and J genes are TRBV7-9 and TRBJ2-5, with no clear D. The sequence came from a man under 40 in good health. The material sequenced was naive CD4+ T cells from blood. CDR3 nucleotides: TGTGCCAGCAGCTTTATCCGGCAAGAGACCCGGTACTTC. Protein sequence: CASSFIRQETRYF.